The text below deals with one T cell receptor beta chain. Antigen: not known. This sample stems from a study of blood T cells in healthy people across ages. Study background: T cells yielded about one barcoded beta molecule per two cells through template switching.

Using a J-beta primer mix together with a sample-barcoded 5' primer, a second PCR was run for about 6 to 12 cycles. One entry per CDR3 protein, called by TCRdb with MiXCR from the 5' RACE reads. The table shows 780,000 or so distinct CDR3 sequences, with 53% occurring only once. Study findings and constraints: TCR beta diversity correlated strongly with naive T cell percentage.

Samples had at least 6 million PBMCs isolated from them. CDR1 and CDR2 (germline): SGHVS, FNYEAQ. The germline V and J ends were trimmed by 5 bases and 5 bases, with 14 bases remaining between them. The CDR3 runs to 14 residues. The TCR was taken from a man at least 80 years old in good health. The sequencing input was blood. The J gene is TRBJ2-3, the V gene TRBV7-6; D remains ambiguous. CDR3 sequence: CASSLRPAVDTQYF. Here the CDR3 DNA reads TGTGCCAGCAGCCTCCGGCCGGCGGTAGATACGCAGTATTTT. Looking up the rest from reference TRBV7-6 and TRBJ2-3 gives the full variable domain: GAGVSQSPRYKVTKRGQDVALRCDPISGHVSLYWYRQALGQGPEFLTYFNYEAQQDKSGLPNDRFSAERPEGSISTLTIQRTEQRDSAMYRCASSLRPAVDTQYFGPGTRLTVL.